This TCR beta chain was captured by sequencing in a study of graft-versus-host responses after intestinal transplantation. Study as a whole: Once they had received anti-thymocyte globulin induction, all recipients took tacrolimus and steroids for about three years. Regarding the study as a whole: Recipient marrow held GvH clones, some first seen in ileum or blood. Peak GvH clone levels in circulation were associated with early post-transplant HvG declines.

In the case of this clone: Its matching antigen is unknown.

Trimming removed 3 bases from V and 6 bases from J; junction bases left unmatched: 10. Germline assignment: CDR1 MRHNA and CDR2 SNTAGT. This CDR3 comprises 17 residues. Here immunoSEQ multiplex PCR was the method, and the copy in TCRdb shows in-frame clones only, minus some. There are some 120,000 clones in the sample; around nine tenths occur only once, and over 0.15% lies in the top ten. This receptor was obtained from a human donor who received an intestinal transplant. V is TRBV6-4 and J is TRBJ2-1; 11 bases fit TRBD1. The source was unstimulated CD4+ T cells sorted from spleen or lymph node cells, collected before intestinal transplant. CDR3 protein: CASSEIAGTGGTNEQFF. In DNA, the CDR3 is TGTGCCAGCAGTGAAATCGCCGGGACAGGGGGAACCAATGAGCAGTTCTTC.